Below, 18 T cell receptor beta chains from the same sample are listed, as sequenced in a study of blood T cell repertoires in COVID-19 (dated by TCRdb to about 2020). Libraries came from the immunoSEQ multiplex PCR assay. TCRdb took this table from immuneACCESS and kept in-frame rearrangements with V and J called. Such tables lack part of the clones; where checked against another copy, unresolved V genes explain under half of the gap, and the rest is unexplained. The sample has 90,000 or so clones on record, about 78% of them singletons. Approximately 14% of the sample rests with the top ten. Source material: peripheral blood. The receptors derive from a woman of 80 years or more with acute or convalescent COVID-19.

The chain employs TRBV30 and TRBJ2-3; TRBD1 aligns across 12 bases. CDR1 is GTSNPN, CDR2 SVGIG, per germline (reference sequence). The V and J ends lost 1 base and 3 bases, in that order; junction bases with no gene match: 5. The CDR3 length is 16 residues. The CDR3 DNA reads as TGTGCCTGGAGTGGGGGGGACAGGGGGCAAACAGATACGCAGTATTTT. Residues: CAWSGGDRGQTDTQYF.

This clone has at least ten counts. In the same sample, other DNA sequences code for this CDR3. The chain recombines TRBV5-1 with TRBJ1-1; unclear D gene. Germline V gene lookup returns CDR1 SGHRS and CDR2 YFSETQ. The CDR3 runs to 15 residues. Trimming left V 4 bases short and J 0 bases short, with 13 bases between. The CDR3 loop reads CASSPREGLNTEAFF. The CDR3 DNA is TGCGCCAGCAGCCCCCGGGAAGGGTTGAACACTGAAGCTTTCTTT.

The rearrangement joins TRBV30 to TRBJ2-1; D possibly corresponds to TRBD1 (6 bases). Germline V CDR1 and CDR2: GTSNPN, SVGIG (reference sequence). This CDR3 has 13 residues. Trimming cost V 3 bases and J 4 bases, with 10 bases left between them. The CDR3 reads CAWSVGGYNEQFF. CDR3 sequence (DNA): TGTGCCTGGAGCGTAGGGGGTTACAATGAGCAGTTCTTC.

The chain couples TRBV7-2 to TRBJ1-1; D is possibly TRBD1 (5 bases). The CDR3 length is 15 residues. Germline values: CDR1 SGHTA, CDR2 FQGNSA. The V gene lost 5 bases and the J gene lost 3 bases, with 16 bases spanning the gap. The CDR3 DNA sequence: TGTGCCAGCAGCCCGGGGGGGAGAAGAGACACTGAAGCTTTCTTT. Translated, it gives CASSPGGRRDTEAFF.

The chain recombines TRBV5-5 with TRBJ1-2; TRBD1 agrees at 8 bases. There are 15 residues in the CDR3. After removal of 0 bases from V and 4 bases from J, the junction contained 5 bases not matched to a gene. Germline CDR1 is SGHKS and CDR2 is YYEKEE (reference sequence). The CDR3 reads CASSLAGQEIYGYTF. CDR3 coding DNA: TGTGCCAGCAGCTTGGCGGGACAGGAGATCTATGGCTACACCTTC.

This clone was counted ten times or more. The V call is TRBV11-2, the J call TRBJ2-1, with a tentative D call TRBD2 (6 bases). Trimming removed 5 bases from V and 9 bases from J, with 14 bases in between. The CDR3 extends over 13 amino acids. Germline V lookup: CDR1 SGHAT, CDR2 FQNNGV. DNA for the CDR3: TGTGCCAGCAGCCGGACTATCCGGGGTGAGCAGTTCTTC. The encoded protein is CASSRTIRGEQFF.

A single count supports this clone. This chain links TRBV12-5 with TRBJ1-1; no definite D call. Trimming took 7 bases from V and 6 from J, leaving 9 bases between them. CDR3 length: 11 amino acids. Per germline, CDR1 LGHNT and CDR2 FRNRAP. The chain's CDR3 is CASAAEAEAFF. The CDR3 coding sequence is TGTGCTAGTGCCGCTGAGGCTGAAGCTTTCTTT.

J is TRBJ1-6 and V is TRBV11-2, with 10 bases lining up with TRBD1. CDR1 is SGHAT, CDR2 FQNNGV, per germline. The CDR3 runs to 14 residues. V shed 8 bases and J 6 bases; nucleotides not matched to a gene: 4. CDR3 sequence (DNA): TGTGCCAGCGGCCGGGACAGGGGTAATTCACCCCTCCACTTT. Its protein is CASGRDRGNSPLHF.

This clone was seen only once. The rearrangement uses TRBV5-1 and TRBJ2-2, with unresolved D. V lost 0 bases and J 6 bases, leaving 6 bases between the germline ends. Germline V gene lookup returns CDR1 SGHRS and CDR2 YFSETQ. The CDR3 spans 13 residues. The CDR3 loop is CASSLVVAGELFF. In DNA, the CDR3 is TGCGCCAGCAGCTTGGTAGTTGCCGGGGAGCTGTTTTTT.

The chain joins TRBV12-5 to TRBJ1-2; a possible D gene is TRBD1 (6 bases). Trimming cost V 1 base and J 5 bases, with 11 bases left between them. The CDR3 is made up of 14 amino acids. CDR1 and CDR2 from the germline V gene are LGHNT and FRNRAP. The CDR3 sequence: CASGLGTRGYGYTF. The CDR3 DNA follows: TGTGCTAGTGGTTTGGGTACCAGGGGATATGGCTACACCTTC.

This chain connects TRBV7-4 to TRBJ2-5; D perhaps matches TRBD2 (6 bases). Deletions cut 5 bases from V and 5 bases from J, with 15 bases between. There are 14 residues in the CDR3. The V gene's germline CDR1 is SGHVT and CDR2 SQSDAQ. CDR3 protein: CASSLGTLGETQYF. The CDR3 region has the DNA TGTGCCAGCAGCCTAGGGACTTTGGGGGAGACCCAGTACTTC.

V gene TRBV5-5 combines with J gene TRBJ1-2, with TRBD1 matching over 7 bases. The CDR3 length is 18 residues. J gave up 4 bases and V 3 bases, and 18 bases lay outside the gene matches. Looked up from germline, CDR1 is SGHKS and CDR2 is YYEKEE (reference sequence). CDR3 coding DNA: TGTGCCAGCAGCTCTCACCCCCTCTGGACAGGTCTAGGCTATGGCTACACCTTC. As protein: CASSSHPLWTGLGYGYTF.

This clone was counted a few times. The chain is built from TRBV5-5 and TRBJ2-5, with a tentative D call TRBD2 (7 bases). Deletions cut 7 bases from V and 5 bases from J, with 18 bases between. The CDR3 is 14 amino acids. Germline CDR1 reads SGHKS; CDR2 reads YYEKEE (reference sequence). The CDR3 loop reads CASGPVGGAETQYF. CDR3 sequence (DNA): TGTGCCAGCGGGCCCGTGGGGGGGGCGGAGACCCAGTACTTC.

V is TRBV5-1 and J is TRBJ1-1; tentatively, D is TRBD1 (6 bases). CDR1 is SGHRS and CDR2 is YFSETQ in the germline V gene. The CDR3 extends over 15 amino acids. V lost 0 bases and J lost 1, with 10 bases in between. The DNA of the CDR3 is TGCGCCAGCAGCTTGGCCGTGACAGGGAACACTGAAGCTTTCTTT. Residues: CASSLAVTGNTEAFF.

This clone was counted a few times. DNA for the CDR3: TGTGCCAGCAGCCAAGATTTGGTAGCGGGGCGGGAGACCCAGTACTTC. Its protein is CASSQDLVAGRETQYF. The chain has TRBV3-1 (or the pseudogene TRBV3-2) and TRBJ2-5, with 8 bases lining up with TRBD2. V shed 0 bases, J shed 5 bases, and the junction held 8 bases outside the gene matches. The CDR3 contains 16 residues. From germline, CDR1 is LGHDT and CDR2 YNNKEL (reference sequence).

This chain joins TRBV5-1 and TRBJ1-1; D gene uncertain. This CDR3 has 14 amino acids. Trimming pared 0 bases from V and 5 bases from J, leaving 11 bases between. Per the germline V gene, CDR1 is SGHRS and CDR2 is YFSETQ. The CDR3 DNA reads as TGCGCCAGCAGCTTGGTTCCGGGAGAAACTGAAGCTTTCTTT. Its protein is CASSLVPGETEAFF.

The chain links TRBV6-5 to TRBJ2-7; 9 bases are a match to TRBD1. V trimming: 6 bases; J trimming: 1 base; junction bases outside the gene matches: 7. Germline lookup yields CDR1 MNHEY and CDR2 SVGAGI. CDR3 length equals 15 residues. CDR3 DNA: TGTGCCAGCAGCCGCGGGACAGGGAGGTCCTACGAGCAGTACTTC. Translation: CASSRGTGRSYEQYF.

This clone was detected only once. This sequence joins TRBV6-2 or TRBV6-3 and TRBJ1-2; 9 positions match TRBD1. Germline V gene sequence: CDR1 MNHEY, CDR2 SVGEGT. J gave up 0 bases and V 5 bases, and 10 bases lay outside the gene matches. The CDR3 spans 17 residues. As DNA, the CDR3 is TGTGCCAGCAGTAACGCCGGGACAGGGCTTACTAACTATGGCTACACCTTC. Its translation: CASSNAGTGLTNYGYTF.